These 30 T cell receptor beta chains were all obtained from the same sample, sequenced in a study of T cell repertoires in cytomegalovirus infection. Antigens for these TCRs are unknown. TCRdb ran MiXCR on the reads and lists one entry per CDR3 protein. In the table there are 650,000 to 900,000 distinct CDR3 sequences, 32% of which are singletons. The source was cultured CD8+ T cells from PBMCs, collected from culture after CMV antigen stimulation. Receptor source: a human donor in good health (CMV status not recorded). Some clones in this sample may be carry-over from other donors' samples.

The chain links TRBV7-9 to TRBJ2-2, with 8 bases matching TRBD1. The V gene end was trimmed by 5 bases and the J gene end by 6 bases; junction bases not matched to a gene: 11. The germline gives CDR1 SEHNR, CDR2 FQNEAQ (reference sequence). The CDR3 is made up of 16 amino acids. This CDR3 is CASSPPGQGIAGELFF. In DNA, the CDR3 is TGTGCCAGCAGCCCGCCCGGACAGGGAATTGCCGGGGAGCTGTTTTTT.

The chain is built from TRBV5-5 and TRBJ1-5; 9 bases match TRBD1. The CDR3 has 17 amino acids. V lost 5 bases and J lost 3; bases outside the gene matches: 12. CDR1 and CDR2 from the germline V gene are SGHKS and YYEKEE (reference sequence). CDR3 nucleotides: TGTGCCAGCAGTGAGCACGGACAGGGGCGGAACAATCAGCCCCAGCATTTT. It encodes CASSEHGQGRNNQPQHF.

V usage is TRBV7-9 and J usage is TRBJ1-2, with D unclear. CDR1 and CDR2 from the germline V gene are SEHNR and FQNEAQ (reference sequence). There are 13 residues in the CDR3. V gave up 7 bases and J gave up 0 bases, with 9 bases separating them. DNA of the CDR3: TGTGCCAGCACCCCTGGTGCTAACTATGGCTACACCTTC. Its translation is CASTPGANYGYTF.

This clonotype was seen more than once but under ten times. The rearrangement joins TRBV19 to TRBJ2-7; the D is unclear. The CDR3 is 13 amino acids. Germline V lookup: CDR1 LNHDA, CDR2 SQIVND (reference sequence). V lost 5 bases, J lost 1 base, and 9 bases lay in between. The CDR3 bases are TGTGCCAGTAGTCTCTTCGGTTCCTACGAGCAGTACTTC. Translated, it gives CASSLFGSYEQYF.

This clonotype was seen only a few times. CDR3 DNA: TGTGCCAGCAACCCGACGGAGATGAACACTGAAGCTTTCTTT. This translates into CASNPTEMNTEAFF. The chain uses TRBV7-6 and TRBJ1-1; D gene uncertain. V was pared by 7 bases and J by 0 bases, with 12 bases between. The CDR3 runs to 14 residues. Germline CDR1 reads SGHVS; CDR2 reads FNYEAQ.

A remark on this clonotype: This may be a read error, as it is one base from a much larger clone. This rearrangement joins TRBV7-2 to TRBJ2-2; tentative D call: TRBD2 (7 bases). Per germline, CDR1 SGHTA and CDR2 FQGNSA. Trimming removed 1 base at V and 7 bases at J, with 19 bases between. The CDR3 runs to 17 residues. CDR3 DNA: TGTGCCAGCAGCTTAGTTCCTGGGGGGGGACACATCGGGGAGCTGTTTTTT. Protein product: CASSLVPGGGHIGELFF.

The genes are TRBV6-2 or TRBV6-3 and TRBJ1-1, with D uncertain. The germline CDR1 and CDR2 sequences are MNHEY and SVGEGT. Trimming stripped 4 bases from V and 4 bases from J, with 19 bases between. This CDR3 contains 16 residues. In DNA, the CDR3 is TGTGCCAGCAGTTCAGAACAACAAGGGTTATGCACTGAAGCTTTCTTT. As protein: CASSSEQQGLCTEAFF.

The V gene is TRBV5-1, the J gene TRBJ1-4; 7 nucleotides match TRBD1. The germline V gene has CDR1 SGHRS and CDR2 YFSETQ. The CDR3 extends over 17 amino acids. Trimming took 5 bases from V and 5 from J; bases not matched to a gene: 15. CDR3 DNA sequence: TGCGCCAGCAGATCAGGGAGGGACAGATTCGGGAATGAAAAACTGTTTTTT. The encoded protein is CASRSGRDRFGNEKLFF.

This clonotype turned up a few times. This rearrangement joins TRBV7-4 to TRBJ2-4, with 9 bases matching TRBD1. Germline assignment: CDR1 SGHVT and CDR2 SQSDAQ. The CDR3 covers 14 residues. V was pared by 5 bases and J by 9 bases, with 8 bases of the junction left unmatched. CDR3 loop: CASSPRDREVIQYF. The CDR3, as DNA: TGTGCCAGCAGCCCACGGGACAGGGAGGTCATTCAGTACTTC.

This clonotype was counted many times. The rearrangement uses TRBV7-9 and TRBJ1-5; 9 nucleotides align to TRBD1. Trimming removed 4 bases from V and 4 bases from J; junction bases left unmatched: 2. Germline CDR1 is SEHNR and CDR2 is FQNEAQ (reference sequence). CDR3 length equals 14 residues. As DNA, the CDR3 is TGTGCCAGCAGCTGGACAGGGGTGAATCAGCCCCAGCATTTT. Protein product: CASSWTGVNQPQHF.

V gene TRBV6-1 combines with J gene TRBJ2-7; D possibly corresponds to TRBD2 (5 bases). Trimming removed 7 bases from V and 2 bases from J, with 15 bases in between. This CDR3 is 14 amino acids long. The germline CDR1 and CDR2 sequences are MNHNS and SASEGT. In nucleotides, the CDR3 is TGTGCCAGCACCCTTGAAGGACTCACCTACGAGCAGTACTTC. Amino acids: CASTLEGLTYEQYF.

This clonotype was seen repeatedly, ten times or more. Its ends do not fully match the called genes, so a read error is possible. The chain has TRBV7-7 and TRBJ2-2; TRBD1 aligns across 10 bases. Germline CDR1 and CDR2: SSHAT and FNYEAQ (reference sequence). CDR3 length: 16 amino acids. The CDR3 DNA is TGTGCTAGCAGCCCAGGACAGGGGGAGGTCGCCGGGGAGCTGTTTTTT. Translation: CASSPGQGEVAGELFF.

The rearrangement joins TRBV27 to TRBJ2-4, with 7 positions matching TRBD2. The CDR3 covers 16 residues. CDR1 MNHEY and CDR2 SMNVEV come from the germline V gene (reference sequence). The ends lost 3 bases at V and 0 bases at J; junction bases unmatched: 5. Here the CDR3 reads CASSLRGSEAKNIQYF. The CDR3, as DNA: TGTGCCAGCAGTTTGCGGGGGTCCGAAGCCAAAAACATTCAGTACTTC.

This chain joins TRBV20-1 and TRBJ2-1; D is unclear. V was shortened by 6 bases and J by 2 bases, with 17 bases between the two germline ends. The CDR3 extends over 15 amino acids. Germline V lookup: CDR1 DFQATT, CDR2 SNEGSKA (reference sequence). As DNA, the CDR3 is TGCAGTGCCAACAACGTGAAGGGCGCCTACAATGAGCAGTTCTTC. Amino acids: CSANNVKGAYNEQFF.

This clonotype was seen a handful of times. One junction end does not reproduce the germline sequence, and a read error may be involved. This chain joins TRBV7-7 and TRBJ2-2; maybe TRBD1 (6 bases). The CDR3 consists of 16 residues. The germline gives CDR1 SSHAT, CDR2 FNYEAQ (reference sequence). In DNA form, the CDR3 reads TGTGCTAGCAGCCAGACGAAACAGGGCAACACCGGGGAGCTGTTTTTT. Amino acids: CASSQTKQGNTGELFF.

The chain recombines TRBV7-9 with TRBJ1-6; 7 bases are shared with TRBD1. The V and J ends lost 5 bases and 10 bases, in that order; junction bases with no gene match: 11. The CDR3 covers 15 residues. Looked up from germline, CDR1 is SEHNR and CDR2 is FQNEAQ (reference sequence). The CDR3 sequence: CASSLGQDPKSPLHF. Here the CDR3 DNA reads TGTGCCAGCAGCCTCGGACAGGACCCTAAATCACCCCTCCACTTT.

This clonotype was detected many times. J is TRBJ2-2 and V is TRBV7-9; D ambiguous. The CDR3 is made up of 16 amino acids. V dropped 7 bases and J dropped 0 bases, with 15 bases sitting between them. CDR1 and CDR2 from the germline V gene are SEHNR and FQNEAQ (reference sequence). CDR3: CASTPEGSANTGELFF. As DNA, the CDR3 is TGTGCCAGCACCCCGGAAGGTTCGGCGAACACCGGGGAGCTGTTTTTT.

This clonotype was observed a handful of times. The chain carries TRBV20-1 and TRBJ1-2; D call uncertain. The CDR3 contains 11 residues. Germline values: CDR1 DFQATT, CDR2 SNEGSKA (reference sequence). Trimming pared 2 bases from V and 8 bases from J, leaving 9 bases between. The CDR3 reads CSARWHLGYTF. CDR3 coding DNA: TGCAGTGCTAGATGGCATCTGGGCTACACCTTC.

In the case of this clonotype: A read error may produce the germline difference seen at one junction end. The CDR3 sequence is CANSPGQELPQQETQYF. CDR3 DNA: TGTGCCAACAGCCCGGGACAGGAGCTCCCCCAACAAGAGACCCAGTACTTC. This chain joins TRBV5-4 and TRBJ2-5; 8 bases match TRBD1. This CDR3 is 17 amino acids long. In germline, CDR1 is SGHNT, CDR2 YYREEE (reference sequence). The entire variable domain, with the rest obtained from reference TRBV5-4 and TRBJ2-5, is as follows: ETGVTQSPTHLIKTRGQQVTLRCSSQSGHNTVSWYQQALGQGPQFIFQYYREEENGRGNFPPRFSGLQFPNYSSELNVNALELDDSALYLCANSPGQELPQQETQYFGPGTRLLVL.

There are many counts of this clonotype. This chain links TRBV11-3 with TRBJ2-3, with no clear D. Germline V gene lookup returns CDR1 SGHNT and CDR2 YENEEA. The CDR3 length is 16 residues. Trimming stripped 1 base from V and 0 bases from J, with 11 bases between. The CDR3 bases are TGTGCCAGCAGCTTAGGCGTCAAATCTAGCACAGATACGCAGTATTTT. Its protein is CASSLGVKSSTDTQYF. Looking up the rest from reference TRBV11-3 and TRBJ2-3 gives the full variable domain: EAGVVQSPRYKIIEKKQPVAFWCNPISGHNTLYWYLQNLGQGPELLIRYENEEAVDDSQLPKDRFSAERLKGVDSTLKIQPAELGDSAVYLCASSLGVKSSTDTQYFGPGTRLTVL.

This clonotype has a handful of counts. The chain carries TRBV7-6 and TRBJ2-7; TRBD2 is a possible D gene (6 bases). The V gene's germline CDR1 is SGHVS and CDR2 FNYEAQ. The CDR3 loop spans 12 amino acids. This CDR3 reads CAYDGGLDEQYF. In nucleotides, the CDR3 is TGTGCTTATGACGGGGGACTCGACGAGCAGTACTTC.

The rearrangement links TRBV4-1 to TRBJ2-5, with D hard to call. Trimming stripped 3 bases from V and 7 bases from J, with 6 bases between. The CDR3 covers 11 residues. Germline CDR1 reads MGHRA; CDR2 reads YSYEKL. The chain's CDR3 is CASSQGMTQYF. CDR3 DNA sequence: TGCGCCAGCAGCCAGGGGATGACCCAGTACTTC.

About this clonotype itself: This may be a read error, as it is one base from a much larger clone. The chain couples TRBV7-4 to TRBJ1-5; D is ambiguous. V gave up 5 bases and J gave up 9 bases, with 11 bases separating them. The CDR3 extends over 12 amino acids. Germline V lookup: CDR1 SGHVT, CDR2 SQSDAQ. CDR3 nucleotide sequence: TGTGCCAGCAGCACACAGAGACGGCCCCAGCATTTT. The encoded protein is CASSTQRRPQHF.

This clonotype was seen many times. The V call is TRBV28, the J call TRBJ1-1, with 8 bases lining up with TRBD1. Germline values: CDR1 MDHEN, CDR2 SYDVKM. This CDR3 spans 16 amino acids. The V segment lost 3 bases and the J segment 2 bases; nucleotides outside the gene matches: 8. CDR3 nucleotide sequence: TGTGCCAGCAGTTTGGGACTGACAGGGGTCAACACTGAAGCTTTCTTT. The encoded protein is CASSLGLTGVNTEAFF. Combining the CDR3 with reference TRBV28 and TRBJ1-1 gives the whole variable domain DVKVTQSSRYLVKRTGEKVFLECVQDMDHENMFWYRQDPGLGLRLIYFSYDVKMKEKGDIPEGYSVSREKKERFSLILESASTNQTSMYLCASSLGLTGVNTEAFFGQGTRLTVV.

The sample holds a few counts of this clonotype. A junction end diverges from the germline sequence, so it may reflect a read error. The gene calls are TRBV27 and TRBJ2-2; 10 bases match TRBD1. Germline lookup yields CDR1 MNHEY and CDR2 SMNVEV (reference sequence). The CDR3 sequence is 16 residues long. CDR3: CATWTGGTGNTRELFF. The CDR3 DNA is TGTGCCACCTGGACAGGGGGAACTGGAAACACCAGGGAGCTGTTTTTT.

This chain links TRBV7-6 with TRBJ2-2; D might be TRBD1 (7 bases). Germline V CDR1 and CDR2: SGHVS, FNYEAQ. Trimming left V 5 bases short and J 10 bases short, with 17 bases between. CDR3 length equals 14 residues. The CDR3 coding sequence is TGTGCCAGCAGCGCAGGGGGGCCTTCGGAGGAGCTGTTTTTT. It codes for CASSAGGPSEELFF.

This chain joins TRBV28 and TRBJ2-7, with D perhaps TRBD1 (5 bases). In germline, CDR1 is MDHEN, CDR2 SYDVKM. The length of the CDR3 is 13 residues. Deletions cut 6 bases from V and 3 bases from J, with 12 bases between. The CDR3 loop reads CASSFHDSYEQYV. The CDR3 DNA follows: TGTGCCAGCAGCTTCCACGACAGCTACGAGCAGTACGTC.

V is TRBV7-9 and J is TRBJ2-2, with 7 bases fitting TRBD1. The CDR3 is 18 residues long. V lost 3 bases to trimming and J lost 0 bases; unmatched junction nucleotides: 10. Germline-derived CDR1 and CDR2 are SEHNR and FQNEAQ (reference sequence). The DNA of the CDR3 is TGTGCCAGCAGCTTGGCTACAGGGGCCTACACGAACACCGGGGAGCTGTTTTTT. This gives the protein CASSLATGAYTNTGELFF.

The V gene is TRBV6-6, the J gene TRBJ1-2; 10 bases agree with TRBD1. CDR1 is MNHNY, CDR2 SVGAGI, per germline (reference sequence). Unmatched junction bases numbered 6, after V lost 2 bases and J lost 3 bases. The CDR3 runs to 16 residues. In nucleotides, the CDR3 is TGTGCCAGCAGTTACCATCGGGACAGGGGAGACTATGGCTACACCTTC. This codes for CASSYHRDRGDYGYTF.

This clonotype was recorded many times. The chain uses TRBV7-6 and TRBJ2-6; 8 bases agree with TRBD1. CDR3 size: 15 residues. In germline, CDR1 is SGHVS, CDR2 FNYEAQ. V was clipped by 4 bases and J by 1 base; unmatched bases: 0. The CDR3 region has the DNA TGTGCCAGCAGCTGGACAGGGTCTGGGGCCAACGTCCTGACTTTC. Translation gives CASSWTGSGANVLTF.